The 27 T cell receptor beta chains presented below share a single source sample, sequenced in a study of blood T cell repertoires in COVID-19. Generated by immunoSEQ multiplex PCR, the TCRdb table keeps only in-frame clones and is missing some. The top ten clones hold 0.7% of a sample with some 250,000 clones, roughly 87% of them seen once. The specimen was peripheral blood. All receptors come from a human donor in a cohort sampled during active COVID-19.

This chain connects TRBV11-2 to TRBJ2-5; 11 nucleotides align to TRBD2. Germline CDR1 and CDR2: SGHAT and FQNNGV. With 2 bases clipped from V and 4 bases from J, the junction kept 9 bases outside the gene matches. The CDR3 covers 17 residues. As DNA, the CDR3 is TGTGCCAGCAGCTTAAGATATAGCGGGGGGGCCCGAGAGACCCAGTACTTC. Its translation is CASSLRYSGGARETQYF.

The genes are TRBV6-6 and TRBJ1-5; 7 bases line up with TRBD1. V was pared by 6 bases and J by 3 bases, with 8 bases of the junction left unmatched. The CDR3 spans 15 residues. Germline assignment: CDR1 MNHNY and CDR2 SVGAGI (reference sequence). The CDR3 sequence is CASRSRQGYNQPQHF. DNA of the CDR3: TGTGCCAGCAGATCCCGACAGGGCTACAATCAGCCCCAGCATTTT.

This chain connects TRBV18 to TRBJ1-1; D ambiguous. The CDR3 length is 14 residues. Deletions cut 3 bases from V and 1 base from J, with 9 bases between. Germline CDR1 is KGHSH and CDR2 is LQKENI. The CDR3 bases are TGTGCCAGCTCACCTGGACTTCGGAACACTGAAGCTTTCTTT. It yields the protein CASSPGLRNTEAFF.

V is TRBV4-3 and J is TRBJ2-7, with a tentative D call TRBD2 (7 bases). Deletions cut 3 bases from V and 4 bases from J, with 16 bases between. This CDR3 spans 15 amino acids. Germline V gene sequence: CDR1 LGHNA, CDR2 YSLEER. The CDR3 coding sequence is TGCGCCAGCAGCCATAGGGGGGGAGGGACTTACGAGCAGTACTTC. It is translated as CASSHRGGGTYEQYF.

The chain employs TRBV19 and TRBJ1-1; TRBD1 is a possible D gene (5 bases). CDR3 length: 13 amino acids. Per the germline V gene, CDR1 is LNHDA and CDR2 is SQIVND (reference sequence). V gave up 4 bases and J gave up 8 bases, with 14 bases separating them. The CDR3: CASSTTGMPEAFF. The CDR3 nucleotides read TGTGCCAGTAGTACTACAGGAATGCCGGAAGCTTTCTTT.

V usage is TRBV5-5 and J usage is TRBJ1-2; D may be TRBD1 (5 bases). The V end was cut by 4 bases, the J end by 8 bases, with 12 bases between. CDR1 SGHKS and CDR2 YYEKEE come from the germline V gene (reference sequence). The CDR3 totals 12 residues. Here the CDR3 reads CASSGPWGGYTF. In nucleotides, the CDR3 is TGTGCCAGCAGCGGGCCCTGGGGCGGCTACACCTTC.

CDR3 protein: CASSMRAGDLNNEQFF. The DNA of the CDR3 is TGTGCCAGTAGTATGAGGGCAGGGGACCTAAACAATGAGCAGTTCTTC. This chain uses TRBV19 with TRBJ2-1, with D possibly being TRBD1 (6 bases). This CDR3 is built from 16 residues. Germline V gene sequence: CDR1 LNHDA, CDR2 SQIVND (reference sequence). Trimming removed 3 bases from V and 5 bases from J, with 17 bases in between.

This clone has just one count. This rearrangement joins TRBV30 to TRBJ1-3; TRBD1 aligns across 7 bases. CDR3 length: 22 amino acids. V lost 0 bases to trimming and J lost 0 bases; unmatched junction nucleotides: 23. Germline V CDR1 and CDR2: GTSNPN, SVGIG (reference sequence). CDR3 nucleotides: TGTGCCTGGAGTGTAATAGGTCTGTCCTCCGGAAGACAGGGCTTCTCTGGAAACACCATATATTTT. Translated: CAWSVIGLSSGRQGFSGNTIYF.

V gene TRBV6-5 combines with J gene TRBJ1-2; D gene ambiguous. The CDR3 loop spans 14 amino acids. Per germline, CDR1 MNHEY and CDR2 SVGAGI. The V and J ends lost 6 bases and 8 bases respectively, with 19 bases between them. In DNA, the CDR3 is TGTGCCAGCAGGAACTACCTTGCTCCGGCGGGCTACACCTTC. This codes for CASRNYLAPAGYTF.

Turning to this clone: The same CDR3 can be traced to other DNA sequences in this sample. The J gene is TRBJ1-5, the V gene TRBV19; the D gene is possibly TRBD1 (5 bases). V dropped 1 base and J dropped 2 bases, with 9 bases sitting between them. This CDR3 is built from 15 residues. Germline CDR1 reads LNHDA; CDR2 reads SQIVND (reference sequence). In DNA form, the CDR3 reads TGTGCCAGTAGTATAGCAGGGCAGGGCAATCAGCCCCAGCATTTT. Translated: CASSIAGQGNQPQHF.

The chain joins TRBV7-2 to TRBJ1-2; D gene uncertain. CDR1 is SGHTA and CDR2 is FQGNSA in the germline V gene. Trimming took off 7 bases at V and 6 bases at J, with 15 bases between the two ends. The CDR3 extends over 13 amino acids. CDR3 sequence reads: CASTPQGLHGYTF. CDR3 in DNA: TGTGCCAGCACTCCCCAAGGACTCCATGGCTACACCTTC.

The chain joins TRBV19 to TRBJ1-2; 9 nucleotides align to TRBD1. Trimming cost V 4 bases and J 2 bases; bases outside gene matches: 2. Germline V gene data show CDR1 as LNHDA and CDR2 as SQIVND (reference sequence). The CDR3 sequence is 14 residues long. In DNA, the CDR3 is TGTGCCAGTAGTAGCGGGACAGGGAACTATGGCTACACCTTC. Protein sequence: CASSSGTGNYGYTF.

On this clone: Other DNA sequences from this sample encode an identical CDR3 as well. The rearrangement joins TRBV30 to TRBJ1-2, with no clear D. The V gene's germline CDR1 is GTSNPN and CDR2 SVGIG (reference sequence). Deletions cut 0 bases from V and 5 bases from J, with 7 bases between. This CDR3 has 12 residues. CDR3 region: CAWSVGGYGYTF. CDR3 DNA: TGTGCCTGGAGTGTAGGAGGTTATGGCTACACCTTC. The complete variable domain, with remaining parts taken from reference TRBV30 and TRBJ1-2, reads SQTIHQWPATLVQPVGSPLSLECTVEGTSNPNLYWYRQAAGRGLQLLFYSVGIGQISSEVPQNLSASRPQDRQFILSSKKLLLSDSGFYLCAWSVGGYGYTFGSGTRLTVV.

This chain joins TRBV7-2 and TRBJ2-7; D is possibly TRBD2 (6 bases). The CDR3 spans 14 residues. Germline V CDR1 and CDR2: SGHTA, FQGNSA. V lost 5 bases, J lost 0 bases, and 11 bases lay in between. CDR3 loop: CASSPGLASYEQYF. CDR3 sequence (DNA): TGTGCCAGCAGCCCGGGACTCGCCTCCTACGAGCAGTACTTC. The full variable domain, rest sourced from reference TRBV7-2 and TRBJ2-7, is GAGVSQSPSNKVTEKGKDVELRCDPISGHTALYWYRQSLGQGLEFLIYFQGNSAPDKSGLPSDRFSAERTGGSVSTLTIQRTQQEDSAVYLCASSPGLASYEQYFGPGTRLTVT.

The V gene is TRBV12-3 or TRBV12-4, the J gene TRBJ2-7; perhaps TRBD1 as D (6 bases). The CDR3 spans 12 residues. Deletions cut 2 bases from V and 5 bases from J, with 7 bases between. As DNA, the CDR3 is TGTGCCAGCAGTTTACAGGGGAACGAGCAGTACTTC. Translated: CASSLQGNEQYF.

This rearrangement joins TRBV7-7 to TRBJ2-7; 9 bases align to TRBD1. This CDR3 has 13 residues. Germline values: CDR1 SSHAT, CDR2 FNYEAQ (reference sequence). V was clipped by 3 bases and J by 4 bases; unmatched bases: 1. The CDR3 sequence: CASSFDRGYEQYF. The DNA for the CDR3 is TGTGCCAGCAGCTTTGACAGGGGGTACGAGCAGTACTTC.

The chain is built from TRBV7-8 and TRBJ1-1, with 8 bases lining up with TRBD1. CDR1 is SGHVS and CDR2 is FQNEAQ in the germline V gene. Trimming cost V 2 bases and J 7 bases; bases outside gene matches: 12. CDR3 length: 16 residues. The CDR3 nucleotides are TGTGCCAGCAGCTTACCTGAGGGCAGGGGGCTTGGTGAAGCTTTCTTT. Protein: CASSLPEGRGLGEAFF.

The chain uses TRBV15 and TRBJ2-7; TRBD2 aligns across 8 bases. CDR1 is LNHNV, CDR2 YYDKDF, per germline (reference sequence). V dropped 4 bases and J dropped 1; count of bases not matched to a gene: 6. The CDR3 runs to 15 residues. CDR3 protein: CATSNGGLGSYEQYF. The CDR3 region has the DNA TGTGCCACCAGCAATGGGGGACTAGGATCCTACGAGCAGTACTTC.

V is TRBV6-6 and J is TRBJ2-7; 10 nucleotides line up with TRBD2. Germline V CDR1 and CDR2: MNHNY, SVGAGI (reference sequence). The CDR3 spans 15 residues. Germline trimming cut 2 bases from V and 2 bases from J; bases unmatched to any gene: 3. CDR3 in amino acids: CASSYRAGGPYEQYF. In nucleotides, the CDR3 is TGTGCCAGCAGTTACAGAGCGGGAGGGCCCTACGAGCAGTACTTC.

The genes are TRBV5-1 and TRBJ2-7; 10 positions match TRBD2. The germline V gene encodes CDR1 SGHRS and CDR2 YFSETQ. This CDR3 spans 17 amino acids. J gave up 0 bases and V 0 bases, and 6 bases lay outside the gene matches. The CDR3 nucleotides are TGCGCCAGCAGCTTGGGGGTAGCGGGGGGAATCTCCTACGAGCAGTACTTC. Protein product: CASSLGVAGGISYEQYF.

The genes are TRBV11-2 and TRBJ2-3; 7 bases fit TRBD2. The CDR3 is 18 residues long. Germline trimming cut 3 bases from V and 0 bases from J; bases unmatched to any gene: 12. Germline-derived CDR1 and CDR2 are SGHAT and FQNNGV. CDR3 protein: CASSLRPPAGTSTDTQYF. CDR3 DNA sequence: TGTGCCAGCAGCTTGCGACCCCCAGCGGGGACTAGCACAGATACGCAGTATTTT.

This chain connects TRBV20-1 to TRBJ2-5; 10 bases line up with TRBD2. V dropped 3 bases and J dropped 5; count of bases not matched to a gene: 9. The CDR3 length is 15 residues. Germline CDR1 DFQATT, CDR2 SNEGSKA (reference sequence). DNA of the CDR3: TGCAGTGCTAGTCAGCGGGAGGGCCCTCGGGAGACCCAGTACTTC. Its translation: CSASQREGPRETQYF.

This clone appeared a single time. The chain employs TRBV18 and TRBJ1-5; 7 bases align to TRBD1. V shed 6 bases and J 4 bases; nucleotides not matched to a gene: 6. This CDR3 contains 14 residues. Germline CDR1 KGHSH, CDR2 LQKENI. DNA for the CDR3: TGTGCCAGCTCCCCGGGACAGTTTAATCAGCCCCAGCATTTT. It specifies CASSPGQFNQPQHF.

The CDR3 is CASSLPQGARQPQHF. CDR3 coding DNA: TGTGCCAGCAGTCTACCACAGGGTGCTCGACAGCCCCAGCATTTT. The genes are TRBV28 and TRBJ1-5; TRBD1 is a possible D gene (6 bases). Germline CDR1 is MDHEN and CDR2 is SYDVKM. This CDR3 has 15 residues. Deletions cut 5 bases from V and 7 bases from J, with 18 bases between.

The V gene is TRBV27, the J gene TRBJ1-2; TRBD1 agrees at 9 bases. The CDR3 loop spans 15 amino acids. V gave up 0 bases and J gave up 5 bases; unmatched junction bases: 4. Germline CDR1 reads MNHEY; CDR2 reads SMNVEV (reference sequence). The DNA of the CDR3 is TGTGCCAGCAGTTTATCAAACAGGGGGCGGTATGGCTACACCTTC. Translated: CASSLSNRGRYGYTF.

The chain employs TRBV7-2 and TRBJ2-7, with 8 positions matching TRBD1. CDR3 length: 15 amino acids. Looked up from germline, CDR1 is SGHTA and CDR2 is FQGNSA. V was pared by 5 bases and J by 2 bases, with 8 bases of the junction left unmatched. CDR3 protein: CASSPGTGAPYEQYF. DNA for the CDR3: TGTGCCAGCAGCCCCGGGACAGGTGCCCCCTACGAGCAGTACTTC.

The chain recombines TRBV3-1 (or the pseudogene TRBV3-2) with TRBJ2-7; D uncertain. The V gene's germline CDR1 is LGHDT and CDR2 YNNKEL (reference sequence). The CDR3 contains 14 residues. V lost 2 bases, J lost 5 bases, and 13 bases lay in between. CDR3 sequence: CASSQTPNTHEQYF. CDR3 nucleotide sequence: TGTGCCAGCAGCCAAACCCCGAACACCCACGAGCAGTACTTC.